This T cell receptor (beta chain) originates from a study of metastatic and nonmetastatic thyroid tumors (dated by TCRdb to about 2020). Background for the entire study: Repertoires were compared across peripheral blood and tumor or nodule tissue samples from malignant and benign thyroid patients. General study outcomes and caveats: In both blood and tumor samples, malignant tumors were reported to have significantly higher TCR beta diversity than benign nodules.

This clone came up a few times. Its recognized antigen is unknown. It may be a read error: a sequence one base away is much more abundant. The library was built by means of PCR. Sequencing was performed on an Illumina HiSeq 4000. High-throughput sequencing was used to profile the TCR beta-chain CDR3 region of every patient. As for the authors' bioinformatics: The researchers built a classifier to tell apart papillary thyroid cancer patients with distant metastasis, based on CDR3 differences among clinicopathological groups. The Shannon index was used to measure repertoire diversity, and the Morisita-Horn index was used to measure how similar tumor and blood repertoires were. TCRdb passed the public sequencing reads through fastp at Q25 and MiXCR, retaining productive beta sequences. The V and J calls were determined by TCRdb, not by the authors. The sample table contains roughly 57,000 clones; only one count was recorded for approximately 22% of them. The leading ten clones occupy roughly 3.7% of the sample.

V gives up 7 bases and J gives up 3 bases, and the segment between their germline ends measures 8 bases. Based on the germline V gene (reference sequence), the CDR1 and CDR2 sequences are LNHNV and YYDKDF. The CDR3, cysteine through phenylalanine, is 12 amino acids long. CDR3 DNA only is kept here, 36 bases in frame from base 1. No patient had received any treatment before thyroid surgery. Patient clinical samples collected from about 2011 to 2018 were retrospectively analysed using T-cell receptor beta sequencing. Recombination linked TRBV15 to TRBJ2-3, with the D gene not confidently named. This TCR came from a female donor with papillary thyroid cancer or a benign thyroid nodule (not recorded which). Some clones in this sample may be carry-over from other donors' samples. Sample: blood. The CDR3 protein is CATIPMTDTQYF. The base sequence is TGTGCCACCATCCCGATGACAGATACGCAGTATTTT.